The rows below give T cell receptor beta chains drawn from one sample of a study of CD8 T cells in ankylosing spondylitis. TCRdb itself ran the 5' RACE reads through MiXCR, one entry per CDR3 protein. The table includes 200,000 to 300,000 distinct CDR3 sequences, roughly 32% detected once. Sequenced input: blood, either unsorted or a sorted T cell fraction (not recorded which). The receptor set was obtained from a male donor with ankylosing spondylitis or in good health (not recorded which). The CDR3 runs from the conserved cysteine through the conserved F or W. The D gene is left open where the match is weak. A clone size is listed for some rows: how often the clone was seen (once, few, many), or a class if it is expanded.

NA,TRBV20-1,NA,TRBJ2-7,TGCAGTGCTAGAGATCTTGACACCTGGAACTTC,CSARDLDTWNF
NA,TRBV20-1,NA,TRBJ2-3,TGCAGTGCTCAAGGGGACCCTGGGGCCACAGATACGCAGTATTTT,CSAQGDPGATDTQYF
TRBD1,TRBV28,NA,TRBJ2-5,TGTGCCAGCAGGGACAGGGACCAAGAGACCCAGTACTTC,CASRDRDQETQYF
NA,TRBV10-3,NA,TRBJ2-7,TGTGCCATCACGGGGATCAGAGAAAACGAGCAGTACTTC,CAITGIRENEQYF
NA,TRBV20-1,NA,TRBJ2-1,TGCAGTGCTAGCGGTGCTACCTGGGAGCAGTTCTTC,CSASGATWEQFF
TRBD1,TRBV29-1,many,TRBJ1-2,TGCAGCGCCCCGGAAGGGACAGGGGCCCTTGGAGGCTACACCTTC,CSAPEGTGALGGYTF
NA,TRBV20-1,few,TRBJ1-1,TGCAGTGCCCCTGGGACTTCGAACACTGAAGCTTTCTTT,CSAPGTSNTEAFF
TRBD1,TRBV15,NA,TRBJ1-2,TGTGCCACCAGCAGAGTAGGGGGCCCACATCGTGGCTACACCTTC,CATSRVGGPHRGYTF
TRBD2,TRBV5-1,NA,TRBJ2-7,TGCGCCAGCAGCGCTAGCGGGGGGTCCTACGAGCAGTACTTC,CASSASGGSYEQYF
NA,TRBV5-1,NA,TRBJ1-4,TGCGCCAGCAGCTTGACAGAACAAAATGAAAAACTGTTTTTT,CASSLTEQNEKLFF
NA,TRBV6-2/TRBV6-3,NA,TRBJ2-7,TGTGCCAGCAGTTACTCGAAGGCGACAACTACGAGTGGGCAGTACTTC,CASSYSKATTTSGQYF
NA,TRBV20-1,NA,TRBJ1-6,TGCAGTGCTTCCCCGCGGGTCACAGGCGGTTATAATTCACCCCTCCACTTT,CSASPRVTGGYNSPLHF
TRBD1,TRBV12-3/TRBV12-4,NA,TRBJ2-2,TGTGCCAGCAGGACCGGGACAGGGGCCACCGGGGAGCTGTTTTTC,CASRTGTGATGELFF
TRBD1,TRBV5-1,NA,TRBJ1-1,TGCGCCAGCAGCCCAGCCGGGACAGACTACACTGAAGCTTTCTTT,CASSPAGTDYTEAFF
NA,TRBV12-3/TRBV12-4,few,TRBJ1-6,TGTGCCAGCAGTTTATGGGTTTTTTCACCCCTCCACTTT,CASSLWVFSPLHF
NA,TRBV29-1,NA,TRBJ2-1,TGCAGCGTTGAAGGGACTAAAAACTACAATGAGCAGTTCTTC,CSVEGTKNYNEQFF
NA,TRBV20-1,few,TRBJ1-3,TGCAGTGCTAGAAGGCAGCCCCCGAGCTCTGGAAACACCATATATTTT,CSARRQPPSSGNTIYF
NA,TRBV12-3/TRBV12-4,NA,TRBJ2-7,TGTGCCAGCAGTCCCACGGGTCCCCTTGCCTACGAGCAGTACTTC,CASSPTGPLAYEQYF
NA,TRBV5-1,few,TRBJ2-2,TGCGCCAGCAGCTTTGGGGGCGCGCGGACCGGGGAGCTGTTTTTT,CASSFGGARTGELFF
TRBD1,TRBV25-1,few,TRBJ2-7,TGTGCCAGCAGTGGTCGACAGGGGCAGGAGCAGTACTTC,CASSGRQGQEQYF
TRBD1,TRBV20-1,few,TRBJ2-7,TGCAGCAGGACAGGGGCGGGCGAGCAGTACTTC,CSRTGAGEQYF
NA,TRBV6-1,many,TRBJ2-1,TGTGCCAGCAGCCCGCTTAGGGGTAACAATGAGCAGTTCTTC,CASSPLRGNNEQFF
TRBD2,TRBV12-3/TRBV12-4,NA,TRBJ2-7,TGTGCCAGCAGCCCTACTAGCGGGAGCTCCTACGAGCAGTACTTC,CASSPTSGSSYEQYF
NA,TRBV12-3/TRBV12-4,NA,TRBJ1-4,TGTGCCAGCAGTTTAGGGCAGGGAAATGAAAAACTGTTTTTT,CASSLGQGNEKLFF
NA,TRBV18,NA,TRBJ2-2,TGTGCCAGCTCACCGGGCGACGGCGAGAGAAACACCGGGGAGCTGTTTTTT,CASSPGDGERNTGELFF
NA,TRBV20-1,few,TRBJ1-6,TGCAGTGCTGGAAAAGACCGACCCTATAATTCACCCCTCCACTTT,CSAGKDRPYNSPLHF
NA,TRBV27,few,TRBJ2-1,TGTGCCAGCAACGGGGGTTCCTACAATGAGCAGTTCTTC,CASNGGSYNEQFF
NA,TRBV20-1,NA,TRBJ2-4,TGCAGTGCTAGAGAGTCGCGACGGGGAAACATTCAGTACTTC,CSARESRRGNIQYF
TRBD1,TRBV13,NA,TRBJ2-1,TGTGCCAGCAGCTGGGACAGGGGATGGGATGAGCAGTTCTTC,CASSWDRGWDEQFF
NA,TRBV20-1,NA,TRBJ1-4,TGCAGTGCTAGAGAGTCGCATGAAAAACTGTTTTTT,CSARESHEKLFF
NA,TRBV27,NA,TRBJ2-7,TGTGCCAGCAGTTTGGAGGGTGGATGGGACTACGAGCAGTACTTC,CASSLEGGWDYEQYF
TRBD2,TRBV20-1,few,TRBJ2-1,TGCAGTGCTACTGGGCCCGGGACTAGCGGGACATACAATGAGCAGTTCTTC,CSATGPGTSGTYNEQFF
NA,TRBV12-3/TRBV12-4,NA,TRBJ2-7,TGTGCCAGCGGCTCTGGGGTGCCAGCCTACGAGCAGTACTTC,CASGSGVPAYEQYF
TRBD2,TRBV20-1,few,TRBJ2-3,TGCAGTGCTAGCCCCGGACTAGCGGGGTGGTCGACAGATACGCAGTATTTT,CSASPGLAGWSTDTQYF
TRBD2,TRBV29-1,NA,TRBJ2-1,TGCAGCGTCGCTACTAGCGGGGGGGCCCGGAATGAGCAGTTCTTC,CSVATSGGARNEQFF
NA,TRBV7-9,NA,TRBJ2-3,TGTGCCAGCAGCCAAGTAGGAGGGGATACGCAGTATTTT,CASSQVGGDTQYF